Shown below are 25 T cell receptor beta chains from a single sample sequenced in a study of preoperative IRX-2 immunotherapy in early breast cancer. As for treatment: preoperative locoregional IRX-2 cytokine immunotherapy. Sequencing used immunoSEQ multiplex PCR; TCRdb keeps in-frame clones, though not all of them. The sample carries about 98,000 clones, 86% recorded once. The starting material was tumor tissue, obtained after IRX-2 immunotherapy. The origin of the receptors is a human donor with breast cancer.

The chain has TRBV18 and TRBJ2-7; D remains ambiguous. Germline V lookup: CDR1 KGHSH, CDR2 LQKENI. CDR3 length: 13 residues. The V gene lost 3 bases and the J gene lost 6 bases, with 12 bases spanning the gap. This CDR3 is CASSPSTEPEQYF. In DNA form, the CDR3 reads TGTGCCAGCTCACCGTCGACGGAGCCCGAGCAGTACTTC. Full variable domain (remainder filled in from reference TRBV18 and TRBJ2-7): NAGVMQNPRHLVRRRGQEARLRCSPMKGHSHVYWYRQLPEEGLKFMVYLQKENIIDESGMPKERFSAEFPKEGPSILRIQQVVRGDSAAYFCASSPSTEPEQYFGPGTRLTVT.

CDR3 nucleotides: TGCGCCAGCAGTGAAAAGGCACTACAACTCGCTAGCAATCAGCCCCAGCATTTT. It translates to CASSEKALQLASNQPQHF. The J gene is TRBJ1-5, the V gene TRBV10-2; D unclear. V was cut by 3 bases and J by 0 bases, with 18 bases left in between. Germline-derived CDR1 and CDR2 are WSHSY and SAAADI. This CDR3 is built from 18 residues.

The V and J genes are TRBV19 and TRBJ2-1; D call uncertain. Germline assignment: CDR1 LNHDA and CDR2 SQIVND (reference sequence). V was shortened by 4 bases and J by 5 bases, with 9 bases between the two germline ends. The CDR3 covers 13 residues. The CDR3: CASSNADDNEQFF. In DNA form, the CDR3 reads TGTGCCAGTAGTAATGCCGACGACAATGAGCAGTTCTTC.

This clone was found once. The genes are TRBV28 and TRBJ2-7; tentatively, D is TRBD1 (5 bases). The CDR3 is made up of 19 amino acids. The germline V gene has CDR1 MDHEN and CDR2 SYDVKM. V lost 8 bases to trimming and J lost 0 bases, with 29 bases between them. CDR3: CASLRMTRWIGDSSYEQYF. The CDR3 nucleotides read TGTGCCAGCCTCAGAATGACTCGGTGGATAGGGGATTCCTCCTACGAGCAGTACTTC.

CDR3 sequence reads: CASTRETPEAFF. CDR3 coding DNA: TGTGCCAGCACCCGCGAGACTCCTGAAGCTTTCTTT. V gene TRBV6-8 combines with J gene TRBJ1-1; D not resolved. CDR1 MNHGY and CDR2 SAAAGT come from the germline V gene. Deletions cut 7 bases from V and 6 bases from J, with 12 bases between. The CDR3 totals 12 residues.

This clone has a handful of counts. The chain combines TRBV5-1 with TRBJ2-3; D is possibly TRBD2 (6 bases). The V gene's germline CDR1 is SGHRS and CDR2 YFSETQ. Trimming pared 0 bases from V and 3 bases from J, leaving 14 bases between. The length of the CDR3 is 16 residues. The DNA of the CDR3 is TGCGCCAGCAGCTTGGGTGTCGGGAGCCAGACAGATACGCAGTATTTT. It specifies CASSLGVGSQTDTQYF.

The chain has TRBV19 and TRBJ2-1; D perhaps matches TRBD1 (7 bases). The length of the CDR3 is 15 residues. Trimming stripped 6 bases from V and 8 bases from J, with 20 bases between. Per the germline V gene, CDR1 is LNHDA and CDR2 is SQIVND (reference sequence). DNA of the CDR3: TGTGCCAGTAGATCCCGGCAGGGGGGCCTGGATGAGCAGTTCTTC. It yields the protein CASRSRQGGLDEQFF.

This clone was seen a few times. The chain couples TRBV28 to TRBJ2-1; TRBD2 matches 7 bases. The CDR3 is 14 residues long. Germline V gives CDR1 MDHEN, CDR2 SYDVKM. V was clipped by 3 bases and J by 9 bases; unmatched bases: 8. Here the CDR3 reads CASSLAGERVEQFF. In nucleotides, the CDR3 is TGTGCCAGCAGTTTGGCGGGAGAGCGCGTTGAGCAGTTCTTC. Full variable domain (outside the CDR3, taken from reference TRBV28 and TRBJ2-1): DVKVTQSSRYLVKRTGEKVFLECVQDMDHENMFWYRQDPGLGLRLIYFSYDVKMKEKGDIPEGYSVSREKKERFSLILESASTNQTSMYLCASSLAGERVEQFFGPGTRLTVL.

This sequence joins TRBV5-1 and TRBJ2-1, with TRBD1 matching 7 bases. V shed 2 bases, J shed 6 bases, and the junction held 8 bases outside the gene matches. The CDR3 covers 15 residues. Germline values: CDR1 SGHRS, CDR2 YFSETQ. The CDR3 DNA reads TGCGCCAGCAGCTTTGGGGGACAGACCCTCAATGAGCAGTTCTTC. Translated, it gives CASSFGGQTLNEQFF.

The rearrangement uses TRBV6-8 and TRBJ2-5; 8 bases are shared with TRBD2. This CDR3 is built from 14 residues. Trimming removed 11 bases from V and 1 base from J; junction bases left unmatched: 9. CDR1 is MNHGY, CDR2 SAAAGT, per germline. The CDR3 bases are TGTGCCGGAGCCAGCGGGGGTCTCCAAGAGACCCAGTACTTC. Protein sequence: CAGASGGLQETQYF.

The rearrangement uses TRBV6-7 and TRBJ1-2; 7 bases map to TRBD1. TRBV6-7 is placed among ORFs of uncertain function. The CDR3 has 15 amino acids. J lost 1 base, V lost 5 bases, and 7 bases had no gene match. The CDR3 coding sequence is TGTGCCAGCAGTGAAGCAGGGGGGGATAACTATGGCTACACCTTC. Translating gives CASSEAGGDNYGYTF.

This sequence joins TRBV7-1 and TRBJ1-1; D is uncertain. TRBV7-1 is treated as an ORF (open reading frame) with a function not yet certain. The CDR3 extends over 13 amino acids. Trimming stripped 5 bases from V and 3 bases from J, with 10 bases between. CDR3 coding DNA: TGTGCCAGCAGCCGGCTGTGGGACACTGAAGCTTTCTTT. Protein: CASSRLWDTEAFF.

The chain links TRBV18 to TRBJ1-1; TRBD1 matches 7 bases. The CDR3 sequence is 15 residues long. The junction had 11 bases not matched to a gene; V was cut back by 4 bases and J by 6 bases. The germline V gene encodes CDR1 KGHSH and CDR2 LQKENI. In DNA, the CDR3 is TGTGCCAGCTCACAAACAACAGGGGCGGACGCTGAAGCTTTCTTT. Translation: CASSQTTGADAEAFF.

The V call is TRBV25-1, the J call TRBJ1-1; D is uncertain. Trimming removed 5 bases from V and 10 bases from J, with 17 bases in between. This CDR3 comprises 13 residues. The germline gives CDR1 MGHDK, CDR2 SYGVNS. Here the CDR3 reads CASSPGGDLGAFF. In DNA, the CDR3 is TGTGCCAGCAGTCCGGGTGGGGATCTAGGAGCTTTCTTT.

The CDR3 is CASSSGAGNTIYF. The CDR3 DNA is TGTGCCAGCAGCTCAGGGGCGGGAAACACCATATATTTT. The chain links TRBV7-1 to TRBJ1-3; D is uncertain. TRBV7-1 is an open reading frame, and its role is uncertain. The ends were cut back, 1 base at V and 4 bases at J, with 5 bases in the middle. CDR3 length: 13 residues.

The V call is TRBV12-5, the J call TRBJ1-2; no clear D gene. This CDR3 is built from 12 residues. Trimming shortened V by 6 bases and J by 8 bases, and 13 bases separated the two germline ends. Germline CDR1 is LGHNT and CDR2 is FRNRAP. DNA of the CDR3: TGTGCTAGTGGAAAACGGGGAAGCGGCTACACCTTC. Translation gives CASGKRGSGYTF.

This clone was counted a single time. At one boundary the junction diverges from the germline segment, which might be a read error. This rearrangement joins TRBV5-1 to TRBJ1-2; 9 bases are shared with TRBD1. CDR1 SGHRS and CDR2 YFSETQ come from the germline V gene. This CDR3 spans 16 amino acids. The CDR3 DNA reads TGCGCCAGCAGCTTTCGGGACAGGGAAATTAACTATGGCTATACCTTC. Residues: CASSFRDREINYGYTF.

Comment on this clone: The sample holds other DNA sequences that translate to the same CDR3. The CDR3 sequence is CASSERGASGANVLTF. CDR3 bases: TGCGCCAGCAGTGAGAGAGGGGCGTCGGGGGCCAACGTCCTGACTTTC. This chain connects TRBV10-2 to TRBJ2-6; D assignment may be TRBD1 or TRBD2 (5 bases each). The length of the CDR3 is 16 residues. The V and J ends lost 2 bases and 4 bases respectively, with 12 bases between them. In germline, CDR1 is WSHSY, CDR2 SAAADI.

This clone was recorded only once. The genes are TRBV7-1 and TRBJ1-4; 10 bases agree with TRBD1. TRBV7-1 is given ORF status, its function remaining uncertain. The V segment lost 5 bases and the J segment 8 bases; nucleotides outside the gene matches: 8. This CDR3 contains 15 residues. CDR3 DNA sequence: TGTGCCAGCAGCCAGACCGGGACAGGGGACGAAAAACTGTTTTTT. It codes for CASSQTGTGDEKLFF.

The chain recombines TRBV19 with TRBJ1-4, with D perhaps matching TRBD1 (6 bases). Between the trimmed V and J ends, which lost 8 bases and 2 bases, there was a span of 12 bases. Per germline, CDR1 LNHDA and CDR2 SQIVND (reference sequence). The CDR3 runs 14 residues. The CDR3, as DNA: TGTGCCAGTTATACAGGGAGGACTAATGAAAAACTGTTTTTT. It translates to CASYTGRTNEKLFF.

The chain recombines TRBV19 with TRBJ2-3; D ambiguous. The length of the CDR3 is 13 residues. Deletions cut 7 bases from V and 6 bases from J, with 14 bases between. CDR1 LNHDA and CDR2 SQIVND come from the germline V gene (reference sequence). The CDR3 DNA sequence: TGTGCCAGTATCCGGCGCAATGGGGATACGCAGTATTTT. Amino acid sequence: CASIRRNGDTQYF.

The chain employs TRBV25-1 and TRBJ2-7; D possibly corresponds to TRBD2 (5 bases). Germline V gene lookup returns CDR1 MGHDK and CDR2 SYGVNS. V was clipped by 3 bases and J by 2 bases, with 8 bases between them. The CDR3 sequence is 13 residues long. The CDR3 here is CASSDPGAYEQYF. DNA for the CDR3: TGTGCCAGCAGTGATCCCGGGGCCTACGAGCAGTACTTC.

The chain has TRBV29-1 and TRBJ1-5; weak D call: TRBD1 (5 bases). There are 12 residues in the CDR3. CDR1 SQVTM and CDR2 ANQGSEA come from the germline V gene. Between the trimmed V and J ends, which lost 4 bases and 7 bases, there was a span of 11 bases. The CDR3 protein is CSVGGVEQPQHF. Here the CDR3 DNA reads TGCAGCGTTGGAGGGGTGGAGCAGCCCCAGCATTTT.

This clone has a handful of counts. The rearrangement uses TRBV11-3 and TRBJ2-1, with D possibly being TRBD1 or TRBD2 (5 bases each). The CDR3 has 15 residues. V lost 5 bases and J 9 bases, leaving 20 bases between the germline ends. Germline loops: CDR1 SGHNT, CDR2 YENEEA. In DNA, the CDR3 is TGTGCCAGCAGCCTCCCGGGACCCAACCCCACTGAGCAGTTCTTC. Translating gives CASSLPGPNPTEQFF. Complete variable domain (other parts from reference TRBV11-3 and TRBJ2-1): EAGVVQSPRYKIIEKKQPVAFWCNPISGHNTLYWYLQNLGQGPELLIRYENEEAVDDSQLPKDRFSAERLKGVDSTLKIQPAELGDSAVYLCASSLPGPNPTEQFFGPGTRLTVL.

This chain connects TRBV18 to TRBJ1-1, with D perhaps matching TRBD1 (6 bases). V dropped 5 bases and J dropped 5 bases, with 9 bases sitting between them. The CDR3 sequence is 12 residues long. The germline V gene encodes CDR1 KGHSH and CDR2 LQKENI. The CDR3 sequence: CASSSDRTEAFF. The CDR3 DNA sequence: TGTGCCAGCTCAAGCGACAGGACTGAAGCTTTCTTT.